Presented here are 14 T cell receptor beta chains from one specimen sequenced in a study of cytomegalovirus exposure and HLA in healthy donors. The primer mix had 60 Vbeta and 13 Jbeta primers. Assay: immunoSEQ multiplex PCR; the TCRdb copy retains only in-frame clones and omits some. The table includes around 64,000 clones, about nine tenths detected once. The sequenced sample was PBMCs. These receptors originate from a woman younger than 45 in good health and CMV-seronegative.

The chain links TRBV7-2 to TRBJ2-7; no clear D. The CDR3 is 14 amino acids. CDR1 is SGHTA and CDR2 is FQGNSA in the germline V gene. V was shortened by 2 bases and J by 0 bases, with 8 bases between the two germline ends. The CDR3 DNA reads TGTGCCAGCAGCTTAAGCAGGTCCTCCTACGAGCAGTACTTC. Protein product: CASSLSRSSYEQYF.

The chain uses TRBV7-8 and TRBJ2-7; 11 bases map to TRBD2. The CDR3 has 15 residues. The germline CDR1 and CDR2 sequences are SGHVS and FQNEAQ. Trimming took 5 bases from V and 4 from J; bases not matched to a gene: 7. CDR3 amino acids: CASSSTSGRRYEQYF. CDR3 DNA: TGTGCCAGCAGCAGTACTAGCGGGAGACGGTACGAGCAGTACTTC. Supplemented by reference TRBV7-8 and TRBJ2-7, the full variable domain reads GAGVSQSPRYKVAKRGQDVALRCDPISGHVSLFWYQQALGQGPEFLTYFQNEAQLDKSGLPSDRFFAERPEGSVSTLKIQRTQQEDSAVYLCASSSTSGRRYEQYFGPGTRLTVT.

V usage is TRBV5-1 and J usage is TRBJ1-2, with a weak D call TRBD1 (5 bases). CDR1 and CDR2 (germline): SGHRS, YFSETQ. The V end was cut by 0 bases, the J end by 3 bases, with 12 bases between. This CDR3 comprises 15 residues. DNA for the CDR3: TGCGCCAGCAGCTTGGAGGCGGGACTATACTATGGCTACACCTTC. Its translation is CASSLEAGLYYGYTF.

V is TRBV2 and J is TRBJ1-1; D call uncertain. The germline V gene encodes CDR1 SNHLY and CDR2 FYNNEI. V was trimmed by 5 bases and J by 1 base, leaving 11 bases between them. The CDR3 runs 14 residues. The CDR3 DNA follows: TGTGCCAGCAGTACCTGGGCAGGGAACACTGAAGCTTTCTTT. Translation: CASSTWAGNTEAFF.

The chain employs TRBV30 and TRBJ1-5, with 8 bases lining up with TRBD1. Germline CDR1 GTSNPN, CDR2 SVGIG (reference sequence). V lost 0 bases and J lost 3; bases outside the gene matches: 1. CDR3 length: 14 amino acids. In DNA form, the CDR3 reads TGTGCCTGGAGTGTGGGACAGGTCAATCAGCCCCAGCATTTT. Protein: CAWSVGQVNQPQHF.

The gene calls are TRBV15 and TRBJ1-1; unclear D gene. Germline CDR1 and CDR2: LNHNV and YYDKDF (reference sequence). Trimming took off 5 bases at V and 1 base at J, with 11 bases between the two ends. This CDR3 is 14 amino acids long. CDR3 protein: CATSPPLGNTEAFF. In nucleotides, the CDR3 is TGTGCCACCAGCCCTCCCCTAGGGAACACTGAAGCTTTCTTT. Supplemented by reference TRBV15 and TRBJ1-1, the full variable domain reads DAMVIQNPRYQVTQFGKPVTLSCSQTLNHNVMYWYQQKSSQAPKLLFHYYDKDFNNEADTPDNFQSRRPNTSFCFLDIRSPGLGDTAMYLCATSPPLGNTEAFFGQGTRLTVV.

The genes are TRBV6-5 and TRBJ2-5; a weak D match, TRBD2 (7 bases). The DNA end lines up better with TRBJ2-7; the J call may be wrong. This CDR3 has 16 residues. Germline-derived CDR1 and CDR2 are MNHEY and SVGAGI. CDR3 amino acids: CASSYSPNREGDEQYF. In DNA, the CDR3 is TGTGCCAGCAGTTACTCCCCCAACAGGGAGGGGGACGAGCAGTACTTC.

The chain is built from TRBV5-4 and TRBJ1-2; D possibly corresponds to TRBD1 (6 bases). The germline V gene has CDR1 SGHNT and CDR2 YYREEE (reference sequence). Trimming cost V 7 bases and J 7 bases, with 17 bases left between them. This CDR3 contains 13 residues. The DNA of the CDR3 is TGTGCCAGCGGGTGGGGGGGCGAGGGTGGCTACACCTTC. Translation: CASGWGGEGGYTF.

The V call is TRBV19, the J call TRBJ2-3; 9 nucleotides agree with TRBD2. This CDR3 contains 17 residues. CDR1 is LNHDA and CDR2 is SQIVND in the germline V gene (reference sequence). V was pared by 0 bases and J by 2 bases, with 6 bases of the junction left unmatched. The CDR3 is CASSIDLTSGYTDTQYF. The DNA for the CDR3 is TGTGCCAGTAGTATAGATCTGACTAGCGGATACACAGATACGCAGTATTTT.

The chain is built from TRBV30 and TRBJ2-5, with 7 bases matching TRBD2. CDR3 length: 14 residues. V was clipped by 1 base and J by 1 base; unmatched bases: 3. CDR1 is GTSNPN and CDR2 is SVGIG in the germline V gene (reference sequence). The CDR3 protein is CAWSGGGTQETQYF. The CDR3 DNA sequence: TGTGCCTGGAGTGGGGGAGGGACCCAAGAGACCCAGTACTTC.

The DNA for the CDR3 is TGTGCCAGCAGTGCCGGAACAGGGCGTGGGGCCAACGTCCTGACTTTC. This translates into CASSAGTGRGANVLTF. The rearrangement uses TRBV2 and TRBJ2-6; a possible D gene is TRBD1 (6 bases). In germline, CDR1 is SNHLY, CDR2 FYNNEI. V lost 4 bases to trimming and J lost 3 bases, with 13 bases between them. This CDR3 is built from 16 residues.

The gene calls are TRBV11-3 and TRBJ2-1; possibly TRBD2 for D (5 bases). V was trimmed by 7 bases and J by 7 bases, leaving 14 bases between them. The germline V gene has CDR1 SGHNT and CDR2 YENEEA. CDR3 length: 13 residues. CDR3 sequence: CASTSWTGNEQFF. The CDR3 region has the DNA TGTGCCAGCACCTCTTGGACTGGAAATGAGCAGTTCTTC.

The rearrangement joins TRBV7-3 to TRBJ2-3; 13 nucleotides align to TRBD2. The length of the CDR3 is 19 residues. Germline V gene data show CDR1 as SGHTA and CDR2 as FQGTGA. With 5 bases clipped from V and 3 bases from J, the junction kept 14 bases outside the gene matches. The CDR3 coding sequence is TGTGCCAGCAGCCCGCGGGGGGCGACTAGCGGGGGGAGGACAGATACGCAGTATTTT. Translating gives CASSPRGATSGGRTDTQYF.

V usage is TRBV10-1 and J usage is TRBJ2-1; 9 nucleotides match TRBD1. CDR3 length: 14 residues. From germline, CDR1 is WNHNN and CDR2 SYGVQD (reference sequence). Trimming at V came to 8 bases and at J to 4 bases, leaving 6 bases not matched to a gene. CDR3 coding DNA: TGCGCCAGCCGTGGGGACAGGGTATACAATGAGCAGTTCTTC. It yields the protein CASRGDRVYNEQFF.